The 27 T cell receptor beta chains presented below share a single source sample, sequenced in a study of monozygotic twins with inflammatory bowel disease (dated by TCRdb to the late 2010s). The library was generated by 5' RACE. Data came from an Illumina HiSeq 2500. TCRdb reprocessed the reads, so every CDR3 protein sequence counts as one entry and DNA is not shown. The table of this sample itemizes approximately 200,000 distinct CDR3 sequences. Of the sample, roughly 1.5% falls within the top ten clones. Sample: blood. These receptors were taken from a human donor with ulcerative colitis or Crohn's disease, or a healthy co-twin of an affected twin (not recorded which).

The chain employs TRBV11-2 and TRBJ2-3. CDR1 and CDR2 from the germline V gene are SGHAT and FQNNGV. The length of the CDR3 is 16 residues. CDR3 protein: CASSLRGFVSTDTQYF.

The genes are TRBV5-6 and TRBJ1-6. The CDR3 sequence is 12 residues long. The germline CDR1 and CDR2 sequences are SGHDT and YYEEEE. The CDR3 spells CASSSPDSPLHF.

This chain joins TRBV12-3 or TRBV12-4 and TRBJ2-2. The CDR3 covers 12 residues. The CDR3 reads CASSRYTGELFF.

The J gene is TRBJ2-5, the V gene TRBV6-1; TCRdb's D call of TRBD1 is untestable without DNA. This CDR3 has 15 residues. CDR1 is MNHNS, CDR2 SASEGT, per germline. CDR3 amino acids: CASSSRSRQVETQYF.

This chain links TRBV11-1 with TRBJ1-6; TCRdb outputs TRBD1, but without DNA this stays unchecked. CDR3 size: 15 residues. CDR1 and CDR2 from the germline V gene are SGHAT and FQDESV (reference sequence). The chain's CDR3 is CASSARQGYNSPLHF.

The chain has TRBV19 and TRBJ1-1; TCRdb calls TRBD1, which cannot be checked without DNA. The germline CDR1 and CDR2 sequences are LNHDA and SQIVND (reference sequence). This CDR3 is 18 amino acids long. The CDR3 sequence is CASSSIPDRGIPNTEAFF.

This chain uses TRBV12-3 or TRBV12-4 with TRBJ1-1; as DNA is missing, the TRBD1 call by TCRdb cannot be tested. This CDR3 comprises 15 residues. CDR3 sequence reads: CASRTTTGVGTEAFF.

The genes are TRBV4-1 and TRBJ1-6. CDR3 size: 13 residues. CDR1 and CDR2 from the germline V gene are MGHRA and YSYEKL. The CDR3 reads CASSQDRNSPLHF.

The V gene is TRBV20-1, the J gene TRBJ2-7; with no DNA, the TCRdb D assignment of TRBD1 cannot be verified. The CDR3 spans 11 residues. Looked up from germline, CDR1 is DFQATT and CDR2 is SNEGSKA (reference sequence). CDR3: CSANQGVEQYF.

The V call is TRBV10-3, the J call TRBJ1-1. Germline loops: CDR1 ENHRY, CDR2 SYGVKD. CDR3 size: 13 residues. The CDR3 loop reads CAISDLWGTEAFF.

The V call is TRBV7-8, the J call TRBJ2-1; there is no DNA to check the TCRdb D call of TRBD2. The CDR3 has 15 residues. Germline values: CDR1 SGHVS, CDR2 FQNEAQ. The CDR3 sequence: CASSWLAVSYNEQFF.

The chain combines TRBV5-1 with TRBJ2-5. Germline values: CDR1 SGHRS, CDR2 YFSETQ. The CDR3 has 13 amino acids. The CDR3: CASSVTASETQYF.

The rearrangement uses TRBV27 and TRBJ1-1. In germline, CDR1 is MNHEY, CDR2 SMNVEV (reference sequence). The CDR3 is 13 amino acids. This CDR3 is CASSTLRNTEAFF.

V and J are TRBV12-3 or TRBV12-4 and TRBJ2-7; TCRdb returns TRBD1, unconfirmable since there is no DNA. The CDR3 runs 14 residues. The CDR3 region is CASSRDSVGYEQYF.

The V call is TRBV4-1, the J call TRBJ2-3; TCRdb designates TRBD1, a call that cannot be tested without DNA. The CDR3 runs to 19 residues. Looked up from germline, CDR1 is MGHRA and CDR2 is YSYEKL. The CDR3 sequence: CASSQWGSRGQSLTDTQYF.

The CDR3 region is CASSHRPGDTEAFF. The chain links TRBV12-3 or TRBV12-4 to TRBJ1-1; there is no DNA to check the TCRdb D call of TRBD1. The CDR3 runs to 14 residues.

The rearrangement uses TRBV2 and TRBJ1-5; there is no DNA to check the TCRdb D call of TRBD1. The CDR3 spans 14 residues. Germline CDR1 reads SNHLY; CDR2 reads FYNNEI. The CDR3 is CASRETGGNQPQHF.

V and J are TRBV19 and TRBJ1-4. CDR3 size: 13 residues. CDR1 is LNHDA, CDR2 SQIVND, per germline (reference sequence). Here the CDR3 reads CASSIRGSEKLFF.

CDR3 sequence reads: CASTPAGRDSSYEQYF. The chain uses TRBV19 and TRBJ2-7; TCRdb's D gene call, TRBD1, goes unchecked for lack of DNA. From germline, CDR1 is LNHDA and CDR2 SQIVND (reference sequence). The CDR3 sequence is 16 residues long.

J is TRBJ2-3 and V is TRBV10-3; the TCRdb call, TRBD2, lacks DNA for checking. CDR1 and CDR2 (germline): ENHRY, SYGVKD. CDR3 length equals 13 residues. The CDR3 region is CAIGREFTDTQYF.

V is TRBV7-2 and J is TRBJ1-2; TCRdb returns TRBD1, unconfirmable since there is no DNA. The CDR3 consists of 16 residues. Germline V CDR1 and CDR2: SGHTA, FQGNSA. The CDR3 sequence: CASSFTPWAANYGYTF. Full variable domain (missing parts from reference TRBV7-2 and TRBJ1-2): GAGVSQSPSNKVTEKGKDVELRCDPISGHTALYWYRQSLGQGLEFLIYFQGNSAPDKSGLPSDRFSAERTGGSVSTLTIQRTQQEDSAVYLCASSFTPWAANYGYTFGSGTRLTVV.

This rearrangement joins TRBV27 to TRBJ2-7; checking the TCRdb D call of TRBD1 is not possible without DNA. This CDR3 is built from 14 residues. Germline V gene sequence: CDR1 MNHEY, CDR2 SMNVEV (reference sequence). The chain's CDR3 is CASSEGQGGYEQYF.

This chain uses TRBV6-5 with TRBJ2-7; TCRdb's D gene call, TRBD1, goes unchecked for lack of DNA. The CDR3 runs 14 residues. Per the germline V gene, CDR1 is MNHEY and CDR2 is SVGAGI. CDR3 loop: CASSYGRGAYEQYF.

The chain has TRBV9 and TRBJ2-5; absent DNA, TCRdb's TRBD2 call cannot be checked. Germline CDR1 SGDLS, CDR2 YYNGEE. The CDR3 sequence is 16 residues long. The CDR3 spells CASSVGLGGVEETQYF.

This chain joins TRBV5-4 and TRBJ2-2; no DNA is available, so the TRBD2 call from TCRdb remains unchecked. This CDR3 spans 15 amino acids. Germline assignment: CDR1 SGHNT and CDR2 YYREEE (reference sequence). CDR3 amino acids: CASSSREVRAGELFF. Filled out from reference TRBV5-4 and TRBJ2-2, the complete variable domain reads ETGVTQSPTHLIKTRGQQVTLRCSSQSGHNTVSWYQQALGQGPQFIFQYYREEENGRGNFPPRFSGLQFPNYSSELNVNALELDDSALYLCASSSREVRAGELFFGEGSRLTVL.

The V gene is TRBV19, the J gene TRBJ1-1; TCRdb designates TRBD1, a call that cannot be tested without DNA. Germline V gene data show CDR1 as LNHDA and CDR2 as SQIVND (reference sequence). The CDR3 sequence is 15 residues long. CDR3 residues: CASSPYRDQHTEAFF.

The chain joins TRBV5-1 to TRBJ1-1; TCRdb reports TRBD1, a call that lacks DNA to check it against. The CDR3 is 15 residues long. Germline CDR1 reads SGHRS; CDR2 reads YFSETQ. The CDR3: CASSLNPGQGTVAFF.